The source of this T cell receptor beta chain is a study of T cells in Graves' hyperthyroidism and ophthalmopathy. Findings and limits, study-wide: Most expanded thyroid clonotypes above 0.001 recurred in blood. Ophthalmopathy and stable hyperthyroidism were told apart by a 13 V-J model.

Notes on this clonotype: No antigen is known for it.

Trimming stripped 4 bases from V and 8 bases from J, with 14 bases between. CDR1 and CDR2 from the germline V gene are SGHDN and FVKESK. The CDR3 is made up of 13 amino acids. Researchers took RNA transcripts and amplified the TCR beta CDR3 regions from them. A set of HTBI primers served as the primers for a first-round RT-PCR of the TCR CDR3. TCRdb re-called the multiplex PCR reads with MiXCR, one entry per CDR3 protein. The data contain hundreds of thousands of distinct CDR3 sequences, roughly 14% of them singletons. The rearrangement joins TRBV14 to TRBJ1-2, with TRBD1 as a possible D gene (5 bases). The TCR comes from a woman under 30 with Graves' hyperthyroidism. The sequencing sample was made of blood. DNA of the CDR3: TGTGCCAGCAGCCTAACAGACAGCAAGGGCTACACCTTC. This sequence encodes CASSLTDSKGYTF. The full variable domain, in which reference TRBV14 and TRBJ1-2 provide the parts outside the CDR3, is EAGVTQFPSHSVIEKGQTVTLRCDPISGHDNLYWYRRVMGKEIKFLLHFVKESKQDESGMPNNRFLAERTGGTYSTLKVQPAELEDSGVYFCASSLTDSKGYTFGSGTRLTVV.